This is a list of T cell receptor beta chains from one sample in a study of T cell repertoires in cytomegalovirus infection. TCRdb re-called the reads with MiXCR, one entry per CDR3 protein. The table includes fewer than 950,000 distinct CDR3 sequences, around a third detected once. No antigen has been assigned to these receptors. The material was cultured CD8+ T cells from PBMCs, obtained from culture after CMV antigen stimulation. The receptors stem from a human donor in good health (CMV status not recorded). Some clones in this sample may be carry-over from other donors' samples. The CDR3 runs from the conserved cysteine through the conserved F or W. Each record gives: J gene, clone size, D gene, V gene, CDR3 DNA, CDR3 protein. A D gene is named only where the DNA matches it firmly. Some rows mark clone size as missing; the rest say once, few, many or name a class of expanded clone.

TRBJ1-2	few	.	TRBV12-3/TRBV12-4	TGTGCCAGCAGTTTCTCAAACCCGATCAATTATGGCTACACCTTC	CASSFSNPINYGYTF
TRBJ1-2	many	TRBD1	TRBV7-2	TGTGCCAGCAGCTTTCACGACAGGGGCCAAGCTAACTATGGCTACACCTTC	CASSFHDRGQANYGYTF
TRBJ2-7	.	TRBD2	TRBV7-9	TGTGCCAGCAGCTTAAGGCCAGGGAGGGACTACGAGCAGTACTTC	CASSLRPGRDYEQYF
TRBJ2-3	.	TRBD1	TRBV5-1	TGCGCCAGCAGCGGAGGGACAGGGCGGACAGATACGCAGTATTTT	CASSGGTGRTDTQYF
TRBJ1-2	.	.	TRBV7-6	TGTGCCAGCAGCTTCGCGGGTGGTGGCTACACCTTC	CASSFAGGGYTF
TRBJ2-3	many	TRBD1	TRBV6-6	TGTGCCAGCAGTTCCCCTAGACAGGGACCCACAGATACGCAGTATTTT	CASSSPRQGPTDTQYF
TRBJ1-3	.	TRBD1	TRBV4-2	TGTGCCAGCAGCCCGAGACAGGGTAGCTCTGGAAACACCATATATTTT	CASSPRQGSSGNTIYF
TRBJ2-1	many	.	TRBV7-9	TGTGCCAGCAGCTTAGCGTTGAAGGGGCATGAGCAGTTCTTC	CASSLALKGHEQFF
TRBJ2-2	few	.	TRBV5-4	TGTGCCAGCAGCTTTCGTTCCGTCGGGGAGCTGTTTTTT	CASSFRSVGELFF
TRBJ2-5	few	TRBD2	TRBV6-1	TGTGCCAGCAGTGAAGCACGACTAGCGGGGGGCCGGGAGACCCAGTACTTC	CASSEARLAGGRETQYF
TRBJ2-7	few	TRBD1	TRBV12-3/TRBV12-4	TGTGCCAGCAGTGACAGGGTGGAGCAGTACTTC	CASSDRVEQYF
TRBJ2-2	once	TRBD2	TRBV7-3	TGTGCCAGCAGCTTAAGTGGCGGGGGGCCTCCGAACATCGGGGAGCTGTTTTTT	CASSLSGGGPPNIGELFF
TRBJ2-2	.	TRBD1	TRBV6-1	TGTGCCAGCGAGGGGGAACAGGGGCTGACCGGGGAGCTGTTTTTT	CASEGEQGLTGELFF
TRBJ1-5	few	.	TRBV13	TGTGCCAGCAGTCTGGGGGTGGGGGGCAATCAGCCCCAGCATTTT	CASSLGVGGNQPQHF
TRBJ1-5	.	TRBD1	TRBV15	TGTGCCACCAGCGGACTTACAGGGGTCAATCAGCCCCAGCATTTT	CATSGLTGVNQPQHF
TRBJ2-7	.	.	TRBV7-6	TGTGCCAGCAGCCTCAAGGGCCAGGGGCCCTACGAGCAGTACTTC	CASSLKGQGPYEQYF
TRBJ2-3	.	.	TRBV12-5	TGTGCTAGTGGTTTGTATGGGACAGATACGCAGTATTTT	CASGLYGTDTQYF
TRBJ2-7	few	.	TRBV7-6	TGTGCCAGCAGCGGAGACAGATCGTACGAGCAGTACTTC	CASSGDRSYEQYF